This T cell receptor beta chain was recovered during a study of cytomegalovirus exposure and HLA in healthy donors. Points from the study as a whole: Reportedly, diagnosis of cytomegalovirus status by the classifier showed high specificity and sensitivity.

Details on this clone: Its antigen is unidentified. This sample also contains other DNA sequences that code for the same CDR3.

Clones were sequenced by immunoSEQ multiplex PCR, and TCRdb holds only the in-frame ones, with some missing. The table records some 170,000 clones, around nine tenths of them present only once. Germline CDR1 GTSNPN, CDR2 SVGIG (reference sequence). The CDR3 has 13 amino acids. V lost 1 base to trimming and J lost 6 bases; unmatched junction nucleotides: 0. The chain carries TRBV30 and TRBJ1-6; the match to TRBD1 covers 7 bases. The TCR originated in a young woman in good health and CMV-seronegative. Material for sequencing was PBMCs. DNA of the CDR3: TGTGCCTGGAGTGGACAGGGTAATTCACCCCTCCACTTT. It encodes CAWSGQGNSPLHF.